The 4 T cell receptor beta chains listed next were all sequenced from one sample in a study of T cell changes during pregnancy in multiple sclerosis. Measured with immunoSEQ multiplex PCR; TCRdb has only the in-frame clones, and not every one. The repertoire has 55,000 to 65,000 clones, about 87% of them found once; the top ten carry approximately 1%. Sequenced material: peripheral blood, taken in the first trimester of pregnancy. Receptors originate from a female donor in good health, enrolled as a control in a pregnancy study.

The V call is TRBV19, the J call TRBJ1-4; 7 nucleotides agree with TRBD1. V lost 5 bases, J lost 3 bases, and 9 bases stayed unmatched. Germline CDR1 is LNHDA and CDR2 is SQIVND (reference sequence). The CDR3 sequence is 16 residues long. In nucleotides, the CDR3 is TGTGCCAGTAGTCCCTCCCGGGACAGATCTAATGAAAAACTGTTTTTT. As protein: CASSPSRDRSNEKLFF.

The rearrangement uses TRBV9 and TRBJ2-7, with D maybe TRBD2 (5 bases). The CDR3 totals 12 residues. Deletions cut 5 bases from V and 3 bases from J, with 9 bases between. Per the germline V gene, CDR1 is SGDLS and CDR2 is YYNGEE. CDR3: CASSARDYEQYF. As DNA, the CDR3 is TGTGCCAGCAGTGCCCGGGACTACGAGCAGTACTTC.

The genes are TRBV11-1 and TRBJ1-6; 7 nucleotides align to TRBD1. Trimming at V came to 7 bases and at J to 7 bases, leaving 7 bases not matched to a gene. The CDR3 is 14 amino acids. Per germline, CDR1 SGHAT and CDR2 FQDESV (reference sequence). DNA of the CDR3: TGTGCCAGCACTACCGGGACAGCCAATTCACCCCTCCACTTT. This codes for CASTTGTANSPLHF.

The rearrangement joins TRBV23-1 to TRBJ1-5; no firm D call. TRBV23-1 is reported as an ORF; its role is uncertain. V lost 1 base to trimming and J lost 4 bases, with 17 bases between them. The CDR3 is made up of 17 amino acids. The CDR3 bases are TGCGCCAGCAGTCAATTTTCAGGCCGAGTCCAAAATCAGCCCCAGCATTTT. Translating it yields CASSQFSGRVQNQPQHF.